The source of this T cell receptor (beta chain) is a study of Graves' ophthalmopathy and Graves' hyperthyroidism. Amplified TCR beta CDR3 regions were obtained using RNA transcripts as template. Investigators did first-round RT-PCR with HTBI primers, then second-round multiplex PCR. TCRdb analysed the multiplex PCR reads with MiXCR anew, one entry per CDR3 protein. The profile shows a few hundred thousand distinct CDR3 sequences, approximately 18% of them singletons. Physicians reached a diagnosis by relying on clinical symptoms, serum thyroxine, TRAb, thyroid ultrasound and orbital computed tomography. Trimming took 2 bases from V and 5 from J, leaving 11 bases between them. The CDR3 consists of 14 residues. Germline loops: CDR1 SGHRS, CDR2 YFSETQ. Study-wide results and limits: Most expanded clonotypes in thyroid above 0.001 frequency also showed up in blood.

This clonotype was seen a few times. Its cognate antigen is unknown. The V gene is TRBV5-1, the J gene TRBJ1-5, with D possibly TRBD1 on 5 matching bases. The origin of this receptor is an adult woman with stable Graves' hyperthyroidism. Sequencing was done on a sample of peripheral blood. The CDR3 sequence is CASSFSGFDQPQHF. The CDR3, as DNA: TGCGCCAGCAGCTTTTCAGGGTTTGATCAGCCCCAGCATTTT.